The 20 T cell receptor beta chains listed next were all sequenced from one sample in a study of post-analysis software for immune sequencing data. General observations from the study: Patients had higher frequencies than controls of about five TRBV segments, including TRBV5-6, TRBV5-1 and TRBV20-1.

The antigens for these receptors are not known. Tagging with unique molecular identifiers was a feature of the TCR beta cDNA libraries. Via MiXCR, TCRdb re-called the PCR reads, giving one row per CDR3 protein. The data show about 180,000 distinct CDR3 sequences, over 25% seen once. Material for sequencing was blood. These receptors were taken from a girl between 5 and 17 years old with multiple sclerosis.

The chain has TRBV6-5 and TRBJ1-2, with D uncertain. Germline V gives CDR1 MNHEY, CDR2 SVGAGI. The V gene lost 6 bases and the J gene lost 8 bases, with 19 bases spanning the gap. CDR3 length: 14 amino acids. The CDR3: CASSVTRNPGGYTF. In DNA form, the CDR3 reads TGTGCCAGCAGCGTTACCAGGAATCCGGGAGGCTACACCTTC.

This clonotype was found many times. V is TRBV6-7 and J is TRBJ2-5; TRBD2 matches at 8 bases. TRBV6-7 is reported as an ORF; its role is uncertain. The J segment lost 3 bases and the V segment lost 0 bases, leaving 12 bases of the junction unmatched. This CDR3 contains 18 residues. The chain's CDR3 is CASSYSNGSGGREETQYF. In nucleotides, the CDR3 is TGTGCCAGCAGTTACTCGAACGGAAGCGGGGGTCGGGAAGAGACCCAGTACTTC.

This clonotype was found many times. The chain combines TRBV24-1 with TRBJ2-1; D remains ambiguous. V dropped 1 base and J dropped 3 bases, with 6 bases sitting between them. The CDR3 covers 14 residues. Germline V lookup: CDR1 KGHDR, CDR2 SFDVKD. CDR3 DNA sequence: TGTGCCACCAGTGATTTCCGGATCTACAATGAGCAGTTCTTC. It specifies CATSDFRIYNEQFF.

On this clonotype itself: Relative to the germline gene, one junction end is altered; a read error may explain this. The chain combines TRBV14 with TRBJ1-2; D remains unclear. CDR3 size: 13 residues. Per germline, CDR1 SGHDN and CDR2 FVKESK. CDR3 in amino acids: CVSSLSFRDGYTF. CDR3 coding DNA: TGTGTCAGCAGCCTGAGTTTCCGGGATGGCTACACCTTC.

This clonotype occurred a few times. The J gene is TRBJ1-1, the V gene TRBV10-3, with a weak D call TRBD1 (5 bases). Trimming left V 3 bases short and J 3 bases short, with 11 bases between. CDR3 length equals 14 residues. Germline-derived CDR1 and CDR2 are ENHRY and SYGVKD. The CDR3 bases are TGTGCCATCAGTGAAGGGCAGGGTTACACTGAAGCTTTCTTT. This sequence encodes CAISEGQGYTEAFF.

The chain links TRBV5-6 to TRBJ1-1, with TRBD1 as a possible D gene (6 bases). Germline V CDR1 and CDR2: SGHDT, YYEEEE. CDR3 length: 17 amino acids. Trimming removed 2 bases from V and 1 base from J, with 18 bases in between. The CDR3 spells CASSLSPGGSSNTEAFF. CDR3 sequence (DNA): TGTGCCAGCAGCTTAAGCCCCGGGGGCTCCTCGAACACTGAAGCTTTCTTT. The full variable domain, in which reference TRBV5-6 and TRBJ1-1 provide the parts outside the CDR3, is DAGVTQSPTHLIKTRGQQVTLRCSPKSGHDTVSWYQQALGQGPQFIFQYYEEEERQRGNFPDRFSGHQFPNYSSELNVNALLLGDSALYLCASSLSPGGSSNTEAFFGQGTRLTVV.

Of note for this clonotype: At one of its ends the junction is not consistent with the germline gene, which may arise from a read error. The CDR3 protein is CAASDERSGETQYF. DNA for the CDR3: TGTGCCGCCAGTGATGAAAGGTCCGGGGAGACCCAGTACTTC. This chain uses TRBV24-1 with TRBJ2-7, with D unclear. The J call may not be correct, given that the DNA end is closer to TRBJ2-5. CDR3 size: 14 residues. Germline loops: CDR1 KGHDR, CDR2 SFDVKD.

The chain carries TRBV7-2 and TRBJ2-3, with D hard to call. Trimming shortened V by 2 bases and J by 9 bases, and 6 bases separated the two germline ends. The CDR3 spans 11 residues. Germline V gene sequence: CDR1 SGHTA, CDR2 FQGNSA. The CDR3 sequence is CASSLPGTQYF. DNA of the CDR3: TGTGCCAGCAGCTTACCCGGAACGCAGTATTTT.

The V call is TRBV14, the J call TRBJ1-1; D unclear. From germline, CDR1 is SGHDN and CDR2 FVKESK. The CDR3 contains 17 residues. V lost 8 bases and J lost 0, with 22 bases in between. This chain's CDR3 is CASAYHPNRIMNTEAFF. CDR3 nucleotide sequence: TGTGCCAGCGCATACCACCCGAACAGAATCATGAACACTGAAGCTTTCTTT. Full variable domain (rest looked up from reference TRBV14 and TRBJ1-1): EAGVTQFPSHSVIEKGQTVTLRCDPISGHDNLYWYRRVMGKEIKFLLHFVKESKQDESGMPNNRFLAERTGGTYSTLKVQPAELEDSGVYFCASAYHPNRIMNTEAFFGQGTRLTVV.

As regards this clonotype: A much larger clone lies one base from this, so it may be a read error. V and J are TRBV7-3 and TRBJ2-1, with D unresolved. The CDR3 loop spans 12 amino acids. Germline V gene sequence: CDR1 SGHTA, CDR2 FQGTGA. In DNA form, the CDR3 reads TGTGTCAGCAGCTCTATGGACAATGAGCAGTTCTTC. Amino acids: CVSSSMDNEQFF.

This clonotype was seen at least ten times. The rearrangement uses TRBV12-3 or TRBV12-4 and TRBJ1-2; weak D call: TRBD1 (6 bases). Trimming left V 1 base short and J 4 bases short, with 16 bases between. CDR3 size: 16 residues. The CDR3 sequence: CASSLGSGVSIYGYTF. In DNA, the CDR3 is TGTGCCAGCAGTTTAGGGTCAGGGGTTTCAATCTATGGCTACACCTTC.

The genes are TRBV14 and TRBJ2-1; D possibly uses TRBD1 or TRBD2 (5 bases each). The ends were cut back, 1 base at V and 6 bases at J, with 10 bases in the middle. Germline V gene lookup returns CDR1 SGHDN and CDR2 FVKESK. This CDR3 is built from 14 residues. The CDR3 reads CASSQGARGNEQFF. Written as DNA, the CDR3 is TGTGCCAGCAGCCAAGGGGCGAGGGGCAATGAGCAGTTCTTC.

Ten or more counts support this clonotype. This chain uses TRBV9 with TRBJ1-2; D uncertain. This CDR3 contains 12 residues. Trimming pared 10 bases from V and 4 bases from J, leaving 14 bases between. The V gene's germline CDR1 is SGDLS and CDR2 YYNGEE. CDR3 sequence (DNA): TGTGCCCCGGAAGGTGCGGGCTATGGCTACACCTTC. Encoded protein: CAPEGAGYGYTF.

This clonotype came up many times. The chain uses TRBV7-9 and TRBJ2-1, with TRBD1 matching 9 bases. Germline assignment: CDR1 SEHNR and CDR2 FQNEAQ (reference sequence). V shed 1 base, J shed 6 bases, and the junction held 7 bases outside the gene matches. This CDR3 contains 16 residues. CDR3 amino acids: CASSLEGQGLFNEQFF. CDR3 coding DNA: TGTGCCAGCAGCTTAGAGGGACAGGGTCTTTTCAATGAGCAGTTCTTC.

The V and J genes are TRBV29-1 and TRBJ2-1; weak D call: TRBD2 (6 bases). Germline lookup yields CDR1 SQVTM and CDR2 ANQGSEA. Trimming stripped 7 bases from V and 6 bases from J, with 25 bases between. The CDR3 spans 16 residues. CDR3 in DNA: TGCAGCGGCCACCGGCCAGACCTAGCGTCGAGCAATGAGCAGTTCTTC. Amino acids: CSGHRPDLASSNEQFF.

The chain joins TRBV6-5 to TRBJ2-4, with D perhaps given as TRBD1 or TRBD2 (6 bases each). The last part of the DNA fits TRBJ2-7 better; the J call may be wrong. Germline assignment: CDR1 MNHEY and CDR2 SVGAGI. The CDR3 is 14 amino acids. The CDR3 is CASSYSRGAYEQYF. CDR3 nucleotides: TGTGCCAGCAGTTACTCAAGGGGGGCGTACGAGCAGTACTTC.

The sample holds a few counts of this clonotype. This chain uses TRBV25-1 with TRBJ1-6; TRBD1 is a possible D gene (5 bases). V was clipped by 3 bases and J by 9 bases, with 12 bases between them. The germline V gene has CDR1 MGHDK and CDR2 SYGVNS. The CDR3 consists of 14 residues. CDR3 nucleotide sequence: TGTGCCAGCAGTGATGTAGGGGTCGGTTCACCCCTCCACTTT. Its translation: CASSDVGVGSPLHF.

The V call is TRBV27, the J call TRBJ2-3; 9 bases are shared with TRBD1. Germline assignment: CDR1 MNHEY and CDR2 SMNVEV (reference sequence). The CDR3 runs to 17 residues. Trimming at V came to 3 bases and at J to 0 bases, leaving 7 bases not matched to a gene. This CDR3 is CASSLGQGVTSTDTQYF. In DNA form, the CDR3 reads TGTGCCAGCAGTTTGGGACAGGGAGTTACTAGCACAGATACGCAGTATTTT.

This clonotype has ten or more counts. The genes are TRBV4-1 and TRBJ2-3, with 7 bases lining up with TRBD2. V gave up 3 bases and J gave up 8 bases; unmatched junction bases: 11. The CDR3 spans 15 residues. Germline loops: CDR1 MGHRA, CDR2 YSYEKL. This chain's CDR3 is CASSQGGTRSGTQYF. CDR3 nucleotide sequence: TGCGCCAGCAGCCAGGGGGGGACGAGGAGTGGTACGCAGTATTTT.

This clonotype was counted ten times or more. J is TRBJ1-5 and V is TRBV7-2; 7 nucleotides agree with TRBD1. J was trimmed by 7 bases and V by 4 bases; bases with no gene match: 4. This CDR3 is built from 13 residues. Per the germline V gene, CDR1 is SGHTA and CDR2 is FQGNSA. The CDR3 DNA reads TGTGCCAGCAGCTCGGGACAGATACAGCCCCAGCATTTT. Translated: CASSSGQIQPQHF.